Listed below are T cell receptor beta chains from one sample, sequenced in a study of shared clonotypes between healthy human individuals. The protocol was immunoSEQ multiplex PCR, while the TCRdb copy is restricted to in-frame clones and leaves out a portion. The table has about 380,000 clones, around 96% seen once. The sample consisted of memory CD8+ T cells sorted from blood. The receptors shown here come from a man younger than 45 in good health. CDR3s include the opening cysteine and the closing phenylalanine or tryptophan. The order of the fields is J gene, V gene, D gene, CDR3 DNA, CDR3 protein. A D gene is named only where the DNA matches it firmly.

>TRBJ1-1|TRBV6-1|NA
TGTGCCAGTAAACAGGATTACACTGAAGCTTTCTTT
CASKQDYTEAFF
>TRBJ1-5|TRBV10-3|NA
TGTGCCATCAGTTGGGGTAGCAATCAGCCCCAGCATTTT
CAISWGSNQPQHF
>TRBJ2-7|TRBV19|NA
TGTGCCAGTAGTCATGTCTACGAGCAGTACTTC
CASSHVYEQYF
>TRBJ2-3|TRBV5-1|NA
TGCGCCAGCAGCCCCCCCTACACAGATACGCAGTATTTT
CASSPPYTDTQYF
>TRBJ2-1|TRBV7-2|TRBD2
TGTGCCAGCAGCTTAGCACTAGCGGTTTACAATGAGCAGTTCTTC
CASSLALAVYNEQFF
>TRBJ1-2|TRBV5-4|NA
TGTGCCAGCAGCTTGGTTGTTGAAGCGGGTTATGGCTACACCTTC
CASSLVVEAGYGYTF
>TRBJ1-5|TRBV28|NA
TGTGCCAGCAGTGGGAGGGCGTTTTCAAAGGTCCGGCCCCAGCATTTT
CASSGRAFSKVRPQHF
>TRBJ1-2|TRBV10-2|TRBD1
TGCGCCAGCAGTGGGACAGGGAACTATGGCTACACCTTC
CASSGTGNYGYTF
>TRBJ1-5|TRBV10-3|NA
TGTGCCATCAGCGTCTCAGGGGAACAGCCCCAGCATTTT
CAISVSGEQPQHF
>TRBJ2-7|TRBV11-1|TRBD2
TGTGCCAGCAGCTTAGCTAGCGGGACGTACGAGCAGTACTTC
CASSLASGTYEQYF
>TRBJ2-7|TRBV6-5|NA
TGTGCCAGCAGTTACTCGAGAACAGGCTACGAGCAGTACTTC
CASSYSRTGYEQYF
>TRBJ2-3|TRBV18|NA
TGTGCCAGCTCACCAACGAGTTTCACAGATACGCAGTATTTT
CASSPTSFTDTQYF
>TRBJ2-7|TRBV5-1|TRBD2
TGCGCCAGCAGCTTCCGGGAGGCCTGGGAGCAGTACTTC
CASSFREAWEQYF
>TRBJ2-1|TRBV9|NA
TGTGCCAGCAGCGCATACAACAATGAGCAGTTCTTC
CASSAYNNEQFF
>TRBJ1-2|TRBV9|TRBD1
TGTGCCAGCAGCTCCGGGACAGGAGGTCGCTATGGCTACACCTTC
CASSSGTGGRYGYTF
>TRBJ2-7|TRBV11-2|NA
TGTGCCAGCAGCTTATATTTTTCGGCCTCCTACGAGCAGTACTTC
CASSLYFSASYEQYF
>TRBJ1-5|TRBV19|NA
TGTGCCAGTAGCCCGTGGAAAAATAGCAATCAGCCCCAGCATTTT
CASSPWKNSNQPQHF